Each of the 15 T cell receptor beta chains below was sequenced from the same sample in a study of blood T cell repertoires in COVID-19. Profiled with immunoSEQ multiplex PCR; TCRdb holds only in-frame clones, not every one. The sample has some 87,000 clones; around 94% are singletons. The specimen sequenced was peripheral blood. Receptor source: a woman aged 55-75 years with active COVID-19.

The rearrangement uses TRBV19 and TRBJ2-3; 8 bases are shared with TRBD2. Unmatched junction bases numbered 4, after V lost 3 bases and J lost 5 bases. The CDR3 loop spans 14 amino acids. Germline V lookup: CDR1 LNHDA, CDR2 SQIVND (reference sequence). CDR3 amino acids: CASSISGVGDTQYF. CDR3 sequence (DNA): TGTGCCAGTAGTATTAGCGGGGTCGGAGATACGCAGTATTTT.

CDR3 sequence: CASSFFEEFAYEQYF. The CDR3 region has the DNA TGTGCCAGCAGTTTTTTTGAGGAGTTCGCCTACGAGCAGTACTTC. The V gene is TRBV28, the J gene TRBJ2-7; D remains unclear. The CDR3 runs 15 residues. Between the trimmed V and J ends, which lost 3 bases and 2 bases, there was a span of 14 bases. CDR1 MDHEN and CDR2 SYDVKM come from the germline V gene.

The rearrangement joins TRBV29-1 to TRBJ2-1, with 9 positions matching TRBD1. Per germline, CDR1 SQVTM and CDR2 ANQGSEA. V was clipped by 7 bases and J by 9 bases; unmatched bases: 13. The CDR3 covers 14 residues. CDR3 DNA: TGCAGCGGAGAACAGGGGGCGGATAAACGTGAGCAGTTCTTC. It encodes CSGEQGADKREQFF.

The chain carries TRBV7-9 and TRBJ2-4; 9 bases map to TRBD1. V shed 6 bases, J shed 0 bases, and the junction held 9 bases outside the gene matches. From germline, CDR1 is SEHNR and CDR2 FQNEAQ (reference sequence). This CDR3 is 17 amino acids long. CDR3 residues: CASSSDRGQIAKNIQYF. CDR3 DNA sequence: TGTGCCAGCAGTTCGGACAGGGGCCAAATAGCCAAAAACATTCAGTACTTC.

This chain connects TRBV6-5 to TRBJ2-5, with D tentatively TRBD1 (6 bases). V gave up 2 bases and J gave up 0 bases, with 13 bases separating them. The CDR3 runs to 16 residues. Germline lookup yields CDR1 MNHEY and CDR2 SVGAGI. The CDR3 spells CASSYGQSLYQETQYF. Here the CDR3 DNA reads TGTGCCAGCAGTTACGGACAGTCATTGTACCAAGAGACCCAGTACTTC.

This chain uses TRBV2 with TRBJ1-5; D not certain. Germline V gene data show CDR1 as SNHLY and CDR2 as FYNNEI. The V end was cut by 2 bases, the J end by 2 bases, with 7 bases between. The CDR3 covers 14 residues. CDR3 coding DNA: TGTGCCAGCAGTGAAAGGGAGGGCAATCAGCCCCAGCATTTT. Translating gives CASSEREGNQPQHF. Drawing the rest from reference TRBV2 and TRBJ1-5, the complete variable domain is EPEVTQTPSHQVTQMGQEVILRCVPISNHLYFYWYRQILGQKVEFLVSFYNNEISEKSEIFDDQFSVERPDGSNFTLKIRSTKLEDSAMYFCASSEREGNQPQHFGDGTRLSIL.

The V gene is TRBV29-1, the J gene TRBJ2-3, with TRBD1 matching over 7 bases. Germline CDR1 reads SQVTM; CDR2 reads ANQGSEA. J was trimmed by 3 bases and V by 0 bases; bases with no gene match: 6. The CDR3 runs 15 residues. As DNA, the CDR3 is TGCAGCGTTGAAGATCGAAGCAGGGGGACAGATACGCAGTATTTT. It codes for CSVEDRSRGTDTQYF.

This clone occurred once. This chain uses TRBV5-1 with TRBJ2-6; D gene uncertain. Trimming pared 2 bases from V and 1 base from J, leaving 7 bases between. Germline lookup yields CDR1 SGHRS and CDR2 YFSETQ. CDR3 size: 15 residues. Written as DNA, the CDR3 is TGCGCCAGCAGCTTCATCATTTCTGGGGCCAACGTCCTGACTTTC. As protein: CASSFIISGANVLTF.

This clone has only one observation. The chain recombines TRBV24-1 with TRBJ1-2; D uncertain. With 1 base removed from V and 8 bases from J, the gap between germline ends came to 4 bases. The CDR3 consists of 11 residues. Per germline, CDR1 KGHDR and CDR2 SFDVKD. CDR3 region: CATSDFGGYTF. The CDR3, as DNA: TGTGCCACCAGTGATTTCGGGGGCTACACCTTC.

The V call is TRBV28, the J call TRBJ2-2, with 8 bases fitting TRBD1. After removal of 6 bases from V and 1 base from J, the junction contained 4 bases not matched to a gene. The CDR3 runs to 15 residues. Germline V lookup: CDR1 MDHEN, CDR2 SYDVKM. In DNA, the CDR3 is TGTGCCAGCAGCCTTGGACAGGGGAACACCGGGGAGCTGTTTTTT. Amino acids: CASSLGQGNTGELFF. The complete variable domain, with remaining parts taken from reference TRBV28 and TRBJ2-2, reads DVKVTQSSRYLVKRTGEKVFLECVQDMDHENMFWYRQDPGLGLRLIYFSYDVKMKEKGDIPEGYSVSREKKERFSLILESASTNQTSMYLCASSLGQGNTGELFFGEGSRLTVL.

This sequence joins TRBV6-5 and TRBJ2-3; weak D call: TRBD2 (5 bases). The CDR3 is made up of 14 amino acids. The germline gives CDR1 MNHEY, CDR2 SVGAGI. V was pared by 6 bases and J by 0 bases, with 10 bases between. The DNA of the CDR3 is TGTGCCAGCAGCCTAGCCGATAGCACAGATACGCAGTATTTT. This gives the protein CASSLADSTDTQYF.

This chain connects TRBV18 to TRBJ2-7, with D tentatively TRBD1 (5 bases). The V end lost 5 bases, the J end lost 2 bases, and 10 bases lay between the germline ends. The CDR3 is 13 amino acids. CDR1 KGHSH and CDR2 LQKENI come from the germline V gene. The CDR3, as DNA: TGTGCCAGCTCAGAACAGGTTACCTACGAGCAGTACTTC. It specifies CASSEQVTYEQYF.

The table lists this clone with a count of one. The rearrangement links TRBV10-1 to TRBJ2-2, with TRBD1 matching 12 bases. The CDR3 is 17 amino acids. Germline CDR1 is WNHNN and CDR2 is SYGVQD (reference sequence). With 3 bases clipped from V and 6 bases from J, the junction kept 8 bases outside the gene matches. The CDR3 spells CASSDSPGQGAAGELFF. The CDR3 DNA is TGCGCCAGCAGTGACTCTCCGGGACAGGGGGCTGCCGGGGAGCTGTTTTTT.

The genes are TRBV30 and TRBJ2-7; TRBD2 is a possible D gene (7 bases). From germline, CDR1 is GTSNPN and CDR2 SVGIG (reference sequence). The V and J ends lost 3 bases and 3 bases respectively, with 24 bases between them. This CDR3 has 17 residues. The DNA for the CDR3 is TGTGCCTGGAGGAGGGGGGGTCAGGGTCCCCAGCTCTACGAGCAGTACTTC. This translates into CAWRRGGQGPQLYEQYF.

The genes are TRBV4-1 and TRBJ2-1; D is unclear. This CDR3 comprises 12 residues. The germline V gene encodes CDR1 MGHRA and CDR2 YSYEKL. Trimming removed 1 base at V and 7 bases at J, with 5 bases between. CDR3 residues: CASSQARNEQFF. The CDR3 region has the DNA TGCGCCAGCAGCCAAGCCCGGAATGAGCAGTTCTTC.